The T cell receptor beta chain described here comes from a study of tumor-infiltrating lymphocytes in primary liver carcinoma. General observations from the study: About 8-25% of top clones, no more, were shared by all five regions. The difference in top-250-clone fraction between tumors and blood was significant, favoring tumors (p = 0.039).

Of note for this clonotype: The antigen remains unidentified.

The input was around 500 ng total RNA; TCR beta cDNA was made from it with a constant-region primer. Libraries for TCR beta were built through three nested multiplex PCR rounds, which together made up a slightly modified ARM-PCR procedure. PCR rounds one and two used TRBV1-TRBV30 forward primers with a C-beta reverse primer for approximately 11 cycles each. TCRdb reprocessed the multiplex PCR reads via MiXCR and lists one record per CDR3 protein. The top ten hold around 9.1% of the sample, which has some 94,000 distinct CDR3 sequences, around three quarters seen once. The tissue used was unsorted bulk material of about 20-33 mg. RNA and DNA were co-extracted from it with the AllPrep DNA/RNA mini kit. Looked up from germline, CDR1 is MNHNS and CDR2 is SASEGT. The germline V and J ends were trimmed by 1 base and 4 bases, with 14 bases remaining between them. The CDR3 has 15 residues.

The sequenced sample consisted of liver tumor tissue from sampling region 5. Subset specified: tumor region T5, tumor centre. The source is an older woman with primary liver carcinoma and hepatitis B virus infection. The chain couples TRBV6-1 to TRBJ2-7; TRBD2 is a possible D gene (6 bases). For the CDR3, the DNA is TGTGCCAGCAGTGAAGATAGCGGAGTGGCATACGAGCAGTACTTC. Amino acids: CASSEDSGVAYEQYF.